This T cell receptor (beta chain) was recorded in a study of blood T cells in healthy people across ages. Study-level points and caveats: Older age went with lower TCR beta diversity per million T cells, in a roughly linear way.

The V and J ends lost 8 bases and 4 bases, in that order; junction bases with no gene match: 3. CDR1 and CDR2 from the germline V gene are SNHLY and FYNNEI. The CDR3 spans 13 residues. Combining a sample-barcoded 5' primer with a J-beta primer mix, a second PCR ran for roughly 7 to 11 cycles. MiXCR, applied by TCRdb to the 5' RACE reads, yields one record per CDR3 protein. The repertoire holds 1,100,000 or so distinct CDR3 sequences, with over 35% as singletons. Points on this clonotype: Its target is not known.

The rearrangement uses TRBV2 and TRBJ1-5; 9 nucleotides agree with TRBD1. The sequenced material came from blood. This TCR was sampled from a woman in her sixties in good health. The CDR3, as DNA: TGTGCCAGCCAGGACAGGGGTAATCAGCCCCAGCATTTT. Protein: CASQDRGNQPQHF. Full variable domain (outside the CDR3, taken from reference TRBV2 and TRBJ1-5): EPEVTQTPSHQVTQMGQEVILRCVPISNHLYFYWYRQILGQKVEFLVSFYNNEISEKSEIFDDQFSVERPDGSNFTLKIRSTKLEDSAMYFCASQDRGNQPQHFGDGTRLSIL.